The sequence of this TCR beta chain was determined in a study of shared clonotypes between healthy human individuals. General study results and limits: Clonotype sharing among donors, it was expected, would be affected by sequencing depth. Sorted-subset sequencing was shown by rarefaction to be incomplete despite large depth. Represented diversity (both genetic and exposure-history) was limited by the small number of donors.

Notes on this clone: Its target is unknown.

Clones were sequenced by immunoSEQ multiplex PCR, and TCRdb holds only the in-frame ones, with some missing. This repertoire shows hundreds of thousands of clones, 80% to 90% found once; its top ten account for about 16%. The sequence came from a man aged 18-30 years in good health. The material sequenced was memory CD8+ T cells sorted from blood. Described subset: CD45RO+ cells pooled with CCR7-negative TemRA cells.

Here the CDR3 DNA reads TGTGCCAGCATCCCACTCGGGCAGTCCTTCCAAGAGACCCAGTACTTC. Its translation: CASIPLGQSFQETQYF. The chain recombines TRBV28 with TRBJ2-5; D call uncertain. V lost 7 bases, J lost 1 base, and 19 bases lay in between. The CDR3 length is 16 residues. Germline V gene sequence: CDR1 MDHEN, CDR2 SYDVKM.